These T cell receptor beta chains were read from a single sample in a study of cytomegalovirus exposure and HLA in healthy donors. The repertoire was sequenced with immunoSEQ multiplex PCR; TCRdb's copy has only in-frame clones and lacks some. The table records some 130,000 clones, more than 70% of them present only once. Sequenced material: PBMCs. The receptor source for this set is a man aged 25-45 years in good health and CMV-seronegative. Both conserved end residues are part of each CDR3.

TRBJ2-3 | TRBV2 | CASSEGAGGQYF
TRBJ1-4 | TRBV14 | CASSPLTGGVGEKLFF
TRBJ2-7 | TRBV5-1 | CASRKPGQIVKNF
TRBJ2-7 | TRBV6-5 | CASGRDGAYEQYF
TRBJ1-1 | TRBV10-2 | CASRSSNTEAFF
TRBJ1-1 | TRBV4-1 | CASSRGTGARIFGTEAFF
TRBJ2-1 | TRBV7-8 | CASSLDAGGFDNEQFF
TRBJ2-5 | TRBV18 | CASSPLTGASQETQYF
TRBJ2-5 | TRBV9 | CASSVEGAGVRQETQYF
TRBJ1-2 | TRBV5-4 | CASSSAVANYGYTF
TRBJ1-1 | TRBV4-1 | CASSQELGPTEAFF
TRBJ2-7 | TRBV6-5 | CASSAEGGWYEQYF
TRBJ2-1 | TRBV7-9 | CASSSLLAGVGYNEQFF
TRBJ2-3 | TRBV29-1 | CSVRGGLAASTDTQYF
TRBJ2-5 | TRBV2 | CATGQGASEETQYF
TRBJ2-7 | TRBV6-6 | CASSRRTLRGDYEQYF
TRBJ2-5 | TRBV6-5 | CASSYGTSGRETQYF
NA | TRBV5-4 | CATGIAGEQYF
TRBJ1-1 | TRBV10-3 | CAISESWVGAEAFF
TRBJ2-7 | TRBV2 | CASSRTGATYEQYF
TRBJ2-2 | TRBV9 | CASSALNSGELFF
TRBJ1-2 | TRBV30 | CAWSRDRPYGYTF
TRBJ1-5 | TRBV2 | CAGSGTGENQPQHF
TRBJ2-5 | TRBV19 | CASSMRLRETQYF
TRBJ1-3 | TRBV6-1 | CASCVRVLGNTIYF
TRBJ2-7 | TRBV4-2 | CASSQEDRGRYEQYF
TRBJ2-3 | TRBV7-8 | CASSPPLAGGILRGTDTQYF
TRBJ1-1 | TRBV30 | CAWTSYSEAFF
TRBJ2-7 | TRBV11-2 | CASSLDASGAYEQYF
TRBJ2-2 | TRBV19 | CASAEGVAGAGELFF
TRBJ2-7 | TRBV13 | CASSSEVGQGLAGEYEQYF
TRBJ2-1 | TRBV10-1 | CASSVGLAGWNEQFF
TRBJ1-2 | TRBV16 | CASSQSNTGKDYGYTF
TRBJ2-7 | TRBV2 | CASSRDRATYEQYF
TRBJ2-5 | TRBV27 | CASSFFARGETQYF
TRBJ1-4 | TRBV27 | CASRGAGFEKLFF
TRBJ1-4 | TRBV2 | CASSEARGVNEKLFF
TRBJ2-3 | TRBV28 | CASSASTVSGSTDTQYF
TRBJ2-1 | TRBV5-6 | CASSFVVNNEQFF
TRBJ2-7 | TRBV19 | CASSPGQGAREQYF
TRBJ2-7 | TRBV18 | CASSPRDRVSVFYEQYF
TRBJ1-1 | TRBV6-4 | CASKGQGATEAFF
TRBJ2-1 | TRBV6-4 | CASSDPKEAVYNEQFF
TRBJ1-2 | TRBV6-1 | CASSQGHYGYTF
TRBJ2-1 | TRBV7-3 | CASSGEIAASYNEQFF
TRBJ2-2 | TRBV10-3 | CATTGTQDGELFF
TRBJ1-2 | TRBV5-4 | CASSSDRSYGYTF
TRBJ2-7 | TRBV19 | CASSVNRISYEQYF
TRBJ1-3 | TRBV29-1 | CSVEDNGNTIYF
TRBJ2-1 | TRBV19 | CASSRDRRDYNEQFF
TRBJ2-1 | TRBV5-1 | CASSLAAGGPDEQFF
TRBJ2-3 | TRBV27 | CASSPHYSGRPSSTDTQYF
TRBJ1-1 | TRBV15 | CATSRTGPGIAEAFF
TRBJ2-1 | TRBV5-1 | CASSLGQDYNEQFF
TRBJ2-3 | TRBV6-1 | CASSEVGGGTDTQYF